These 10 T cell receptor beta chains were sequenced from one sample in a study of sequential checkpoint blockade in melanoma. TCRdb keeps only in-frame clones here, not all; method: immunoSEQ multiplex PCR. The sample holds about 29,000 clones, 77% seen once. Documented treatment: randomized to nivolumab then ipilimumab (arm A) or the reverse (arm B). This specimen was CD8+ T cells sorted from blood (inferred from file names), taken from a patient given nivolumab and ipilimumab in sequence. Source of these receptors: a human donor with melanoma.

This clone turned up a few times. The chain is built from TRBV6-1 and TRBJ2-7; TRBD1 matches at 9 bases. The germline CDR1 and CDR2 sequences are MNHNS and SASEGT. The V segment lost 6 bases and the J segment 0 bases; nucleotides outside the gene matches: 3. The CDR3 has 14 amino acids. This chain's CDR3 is CASRPGQGSYEQYF. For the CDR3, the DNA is TGTGCCAGCAGACCGGGACAGGGCTCCTACGAGCAGTACTTC.

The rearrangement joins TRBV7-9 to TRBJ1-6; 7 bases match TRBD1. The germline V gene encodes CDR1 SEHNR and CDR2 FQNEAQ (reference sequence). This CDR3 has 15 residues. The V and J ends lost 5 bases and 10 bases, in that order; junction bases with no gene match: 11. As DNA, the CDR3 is TGTGCCAGCAGCATCACCGACAGGGTAGGCTCACCCCTCCACTTT. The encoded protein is CASSITDRVGSPLHF.

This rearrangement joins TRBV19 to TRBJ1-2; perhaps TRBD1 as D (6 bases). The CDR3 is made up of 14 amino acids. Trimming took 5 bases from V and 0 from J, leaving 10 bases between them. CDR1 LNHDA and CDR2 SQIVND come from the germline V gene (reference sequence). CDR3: CASSAGTPNYGYTF. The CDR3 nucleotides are TGTGCCAGTAGTGCCGGGACACCTAACTATGGCTACACCTTC.

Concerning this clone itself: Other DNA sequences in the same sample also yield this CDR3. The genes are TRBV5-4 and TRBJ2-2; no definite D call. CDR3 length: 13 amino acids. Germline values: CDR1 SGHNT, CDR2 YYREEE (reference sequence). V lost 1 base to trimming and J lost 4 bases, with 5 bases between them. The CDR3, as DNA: TGTGCCAGCAGCTTGACTACCACCGGGGAGCTGTTTTTT. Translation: CASSLTTTGELFF.

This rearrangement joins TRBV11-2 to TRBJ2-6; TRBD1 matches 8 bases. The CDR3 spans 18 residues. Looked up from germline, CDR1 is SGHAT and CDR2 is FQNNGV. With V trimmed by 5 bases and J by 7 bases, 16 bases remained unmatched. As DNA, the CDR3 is TGTGCCAGCAGCCCCAGCCCCCCTCAGGGGGCGCTAGCCAACGTCCTGACTTTC. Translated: CASSPSPPQGALANVLTF.

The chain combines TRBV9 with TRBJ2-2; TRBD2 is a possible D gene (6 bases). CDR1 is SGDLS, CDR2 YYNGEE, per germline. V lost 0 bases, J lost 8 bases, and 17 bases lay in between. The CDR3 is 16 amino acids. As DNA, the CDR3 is TGTGCCAGCAGCGTAGGGTCGGTGGTGGCGGGAGGGGAGCTGTTTTTT. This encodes CASSVGSVVAGGELFF.

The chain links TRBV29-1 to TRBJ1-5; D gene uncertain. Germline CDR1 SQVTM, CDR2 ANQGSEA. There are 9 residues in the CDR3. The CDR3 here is CRAYQPQHF. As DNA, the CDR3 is TGCAGAGCTTATCAGCCCCAGCATTTT.

The CDR3 loop reads CASSGPGQTYGYTF. CDR3 coding DNA: TGTGCCAGCAGTGGTCCGGGACAAACCTATGGCTACACCTTC. This sequence joins TRBV9 and TRBJ1-2; D may be TRBD1 (6 bases). Per the germline V gene, CDR1 is SGDLS and CDR2 is YYNGEE. V was shortened by 5 bases and J by 4 bases, with 15 bases between the two germline ends. CDR3 length equals 14 residues.

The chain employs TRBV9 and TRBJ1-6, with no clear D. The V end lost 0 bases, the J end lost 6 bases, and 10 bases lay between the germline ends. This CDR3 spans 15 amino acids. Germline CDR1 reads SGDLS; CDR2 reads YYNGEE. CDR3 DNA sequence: TGTGCCAGCAGCGTAGACGGGGTGGGTAATTCACCCCTCCACTTT. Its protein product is CASSVDGVGNSPLHF.

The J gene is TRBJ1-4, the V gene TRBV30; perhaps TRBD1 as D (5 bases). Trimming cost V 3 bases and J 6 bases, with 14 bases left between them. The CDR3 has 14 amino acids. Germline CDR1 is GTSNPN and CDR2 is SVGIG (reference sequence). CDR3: CAWRHGGDHEKLFF. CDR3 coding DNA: TGTGCCTGGAGACACGGGGGGGATCATGAAAAACTGTTTTTT.